This T cell receptor beta chain stems from a study of identical twins. TCRdb reanalysed the 5' RACE reads using MiXCR and keeps one entry per CDR3 protein. The sample contains a few hundred thousand distinct CDR3 sequences, 6.5% to 9.5% of which appear only once. From germline, CDR1 is SGHRS and CDR2 YFSETQ. Unmatched junction bases numbered 5, after V lost 4 bases and J lost 2 bases. CDR3 length: 14 residues. This clonotype was picked up many times. The sample was also reused in another study, on yellow fever vaccine responses in identical twins. That source adds: Twins' T cell vaccine responses reportedly looked partly convergent, partly personalized.

This sequence was found in a woman aged 18-29 years in good health. The chain is built from TRBV5-1 and TRBJ2-7; 8 bases line up with TRBD1. Sequenced material: CD8+ T cells sorted from blood. The CDR3 reads CASSLRTGPYEQYF. CDR3 bases: TGCGCCAGCAGCCTACGGACAGGGCCCTACGAGCAGTACTTC.